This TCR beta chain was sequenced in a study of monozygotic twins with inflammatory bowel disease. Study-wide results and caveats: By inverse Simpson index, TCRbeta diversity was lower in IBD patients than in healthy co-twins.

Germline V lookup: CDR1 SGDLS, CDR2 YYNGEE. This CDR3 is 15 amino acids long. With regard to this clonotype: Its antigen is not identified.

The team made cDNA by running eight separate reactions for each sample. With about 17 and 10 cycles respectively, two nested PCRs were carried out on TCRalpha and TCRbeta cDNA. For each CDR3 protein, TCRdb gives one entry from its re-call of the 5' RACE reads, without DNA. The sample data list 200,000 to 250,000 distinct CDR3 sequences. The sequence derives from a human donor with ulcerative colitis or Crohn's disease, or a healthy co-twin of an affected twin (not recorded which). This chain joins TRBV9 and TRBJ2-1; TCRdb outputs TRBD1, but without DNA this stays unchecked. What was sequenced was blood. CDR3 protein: CASSVALDRDNEQFF.